Listed below are T cell receptor beta chains from one sample, sequenced in a study of OX40 agonist ivuxolimab in advanced cancers. Clones were sequenced by immunoSEQ multiplex PCR, and TCRdb holds only the in-frame ones, with some missing. The table shows nearly 50,000 clones, with 80% to 90% occurring only once. This sample comprised CD4+ or CD8+ T cells sorted from blood, obtained in a trial of the OX40 agonist ivuxolimab. The receptors here all came from an adult with an advanced solid tumor such as melanoma, head and neck, liver or kidney cancer. CDR3s include the opening cysteine and the closing phenylalanine or tryptophan. The D gene is left open where the match is weak. A clone size is listed for some rows: how often the clone was seen (once, few, many), or a class if it is expanded.

d_call j_call clone_size v_call cdr3_nt cdr3_aa
TRBD1 TRBJ2-5 - TRBV5-4 TGTGCCAGCAGCGTGACAGGGCCCCGGGAGACCCAGTACTTC CASSVTGPRETQYF
TRBD1 TRBJ1-5 - TRBV18 TGTGCCAGCTCACCTGAGGGACAGCCCAATCAGCCCCAGCATTTT CASSPEGQPNQPQHF
- TRBJ1-2 - TRBV7-2 TGTGCCAGCAGCTTATTCGGGGATGGCTACACCTTC CASSLFGDGYTF
TRBD1 TRBJ1-1 few TRBV19 TGTGCCAGTAGGGATGGGACAGGGTGGTTGGCTTTCTTT CASRDGTGWLAFF
- TRBJ2-7 - TRBV10-1 TGCGCCAGCAGTGAGAAGAGGAGACAGAACTCCTACGAGCAGTACTTC CASSEKRRQNSYEQYF
- TRBJ1-1 - TRBV11-2 TGTGCCAGCAGAGACCACATATTGGGTGAAGCTTTCTTT CASRDHILGEAFF
- TRBJ2-7 - TRBV5-1 TGCGCCAGCAGCTTGGTTACAGGCCCCTACGAGCAGTACTTC CASSLVTGPYEQYF
- TRBJ2-5 - TRBV11-2 TGTGCCAGCAGCTTATTCGGACAGTCAAAAGAGACCCAGTACTTC CASSLFGQSKETQYF
- TRBJ2-7 once TRBV10-3 TGTGCCATCAGTGAAGGGCAGGGGGGGGACGAGCAGTACTTC CAISEGQGGDEQYF
- TRBJ2-3 - TRBV9 TGTGCCAGCAGCCGATCAGGGGGGCCTAAGGATACGCAGTATTTT CASSRSGGPKDTQYF
- TRBJ2-2 - TRBV5-5 TGTGCCAGCAGCTTGGCGACAGGTTACACCGGGGAGCTGTTTTTT CASSLATGYTGELFF
- TRBJ1-2 - TRBV19 TGTGCCAGTAGTACGCAACGGGATGGGGGTGGCTACACCTTC CASSTQRDGGGYTF
TRBD1 TRBJ2-7 - TRBV27 TGTGCCAGCAGTTTACAGGGGGCCCACGAGCAGTACTTC CASSLQGAHEQYF
TRBD1 TRBJ2-7 once TRBV7-7 TGTGCCAGCAGCGTGGACCGGGACAGAATCTACGAGCAGTACTTC CASSVDRDRIYEQYF
TRBD1 TRBJ2-3 - TRBV30 TGTGCCTGGAGGACAGGGTCTACCACAGATACGCAGTATTTT CAWRTGSTTDTQYF
TRBD1 TRBJ2-5 - TRBV7-7 TGTGCCAGCAGCCGACGGGACAGCAAAGAGACCCAGTACTTC CASSRRDSKETQYF
- TRBJ1-2 - TRBV6-5 TGTGCCACACAGACAGGTTCCTATGGCTACACCTTC CATQTGSYGYTF
- TRBJ2-3 - TRBV27 TGTGCCGTCAGACCCGCCCGGGACCCCGCTGGGTATTTT CAVRPARDPAGYF
- TRBJ1-4 - TRBV28 TGTGCCAGCAGCCACGAAAAACTGTTTTTT CASSHEKLFF
TRBD2 TRBJ2-1 - TRBV27 TGTGCCAGCGACGTCGGGGCTAGCGGGTACAATGAGCAGTTCTTC CASDVGASGYNEQFF
- TRBJ1-3 - TRBV19 TGTGCCAGTAGTATTAAGGGGTTTGGAAACACCATATATTTT CASSIKGFGNTIYF
TRBD1 TRBJ2-7 - TRBV5-1 TGCGCCAGCAGCTTACCCCGACAGGGGGCGGACGAGCAGTACTTC CASSLPRQGADEQYF
- TRBJ1-5 - TRBV19 TGTGCCAGTAGTATAAGAGGTACGGGCAATCAGCCCCAGCATTTT CASSIRGTGNQPQHF
- TRBJ2-7 few TRBV5-1 TGCGCCAGCAGCTTGGATGGCAGGGGCGACGAGCAGTACTTC CASSLDGRGDEQYF
TRBD2 TRBJ2-7 - TRBV9 TGTGCCAGCAGCCCTCCGGGGGGAAGCTCCTACGAGCAGTACTTC CASSPPGGSSYEQYF
TRBD1 TRBJ2-3 - TRBV5-1 TGCGCCAGCAGCTTGGATGGGACAGGGGCCACAGATACGCAGTATTTT CASSLDGTGATDTQYF
- TRBJ2-5 - TRBV6-1 TGTGCCAGCAGTGAAGCTCCCCCACTAGCAGTGCAAGAGACCCAGTACTTC CASSEAPPLAVQETQYF
- TRBJ1-5 - TRBV2 TGTGCCAGCAGTGAAAACCGGGACGGTCAGCCCCAGCATTTT CASSENRDGQPQHF
- TRBJ2-5 - TRBV19 TGTGCCAGTAGTATAGAGAACAGACAAGAGACCCAGTACTTC CASSIENRQETQYF
- TRBJ2-2 - TRBV5-1 TGTGCCAGCAGCTTTACGGTTGCCGGGGAGCTGTTTTTT CASSFTVAGELFF
TRBD1 TRBJ2-3 - TRBV5-4 TGTGCCACGGGAAACCAGGGGGCTGGAGATACGCAGTATTTT CATGNQGAGDTQYF
- TRBJ1-2 - TRBV11-2 TGTGCCAGCAGCTTAGACAGGGTCTCGGATGGCTACACCTTC CASSLDRVSDGYTF
- TRBJ2-7 medium-sized TRBV5-5 TGTGCCAGCAGCCTACGATTACCCGGGGACCCGGAATCCCACGAGCAGTACTTC CASSLRLPGDPESHEQYF
- TRBJ2-5 - TRBV7-6 TGTGCCAGCAGGCCTAGCGCCGGCCAAGAGACCCAGTACTTC CASRPSAGQETQYF
- TRBJ2-3 - TRBV7-8 TGTGCCAGCAGACTCCGGGCCACTCGGAGCACAGATACGCAGTATTTT CASRLRATRSTDTQYF
TRBD2 TRBJ2-1 - TRBV19 TGTGCCAGTAGTATGACTAGCGGGCGTGCTTTCTTCTACAATGAGCAGTTCTTC CASSMTSGRAFFYNEQFF
- TRBJ2-7 - TRBV10-2 TGCGCCAGCAGTGCGGCTGGGGGCGACGAGCAGTACTTC CASSAAGGDEQYF
TRBD2 TRBJ2-3 - TRBV4-1 TGCGCCAGCAGAACTGGACTAGCGGGAGGCACAGATACGCAGTATTTT CASRTGLAGGTDTQYF
TRBD1 TRBJ1-1 - TRBV7-2 TGTGCCAGCAGCGCGCGAACAGGGGGCAGTAGCACTGAAGCTTTCTTT CASSARTGGSSTEAFF
- TRBJ1-2 - TRBV7-9 TGTGCCAGCAGCTTACCCGGGGGAAACTATGGCTACACCTTC CASSLPGGNYGYTF
TRBD1 TRBJ1-1 - TRBV2 TGTGCCAGGGACAGGGAAGCTTTCTTT CARDREAFF
TRBD2 TRBJ2-3 - TRBV19 TGTGCCAGTGCCACTAGCGGGAGTATTGATACGCAGTATTTT CASATSGSIDTQYF
- TRBJ2-7 once TRBV5-5 TGTGCCAGCACCCTGACGGACTATTTCTCCTACGAGCAGTACTTC CASTLTDYFSYEQYF
TRBD2 TRBJ2-1 - TRBV19 TGTGCCAGTAGTATCTTAACTAGCGGGGATTACAATGAGCAGTTCTTC CASSILTSGDYNEQFF
- TRBJ1-4 - TRBV7-2 TGTGCCAGCACCTCACCAACCCGGCGGAATGAAAAACTGTTTTTT CASTSPTRRNEKLFF
- TRBJ1-6 few TRBV19 TGTGCCAGTAGTATTGACGGAACCTATAATTCACCCCTCCACTTT CASSIDGTYNSPLHF
- TRBJ1-2 - TRBV7-2 TGTGCCAGCAGCTCCACCCCCCAGGGGTCTGGCTACACCTTC CASSSTPQGSGYTF
- TRBJ2-2 - TRBV5-1 TGCGCCAGCAGCTTGGATCCAGGGACCACCGGGGAGCTGTTTTTT CASSLDPGTTGELFF
TRBD2 TRBJ2-7 - TRBV7-8 TGTGCCAGCAGCTTAGCCGGAATGGGAGGGGAAGGTTCCTACGAGCAGTACTTC CASSLAGMGGEGSYEQYF
TRBD1 TRBJ1-2 - TRBV5-4 TGTGCCAGCAGCCCATATACAGGGGCCTATGGCTACACCTTC CASSPYTGAYGYTF
- TRBJ2-1 - TRBV5-1 TGCGCCAGCAGTCTGGGGTATGAGCAGTTCTTC CASSLGYEQFF
- TRBJ1-1 - TRBV30 TGTGCCTGGAGTGGGCGTTTCCCGAACACTGAAGCTTTCTTT CAWSGRFPNTEAFF
TRBD1 TRBJ1-6 - TRBV11-1 TGTGCCAGCAGCCCCAACGACAGGGGATCTGATCCACCCCTCCACTTT CASSPNDRGSDPPLHF
TRBD1 TRBJ2-7 - TRBV18 TGTGCCAGCTCACCCACGACAGGGGTTGAGCAGTACTTC CASSPTTGVEQYF
- TRBJ2-7 - TRBV10-1 TGCGCCAGCAGTGAGGCTCGGGACTCCTACGAGCAGTACTTC CASSEARDSYEQYF
- TRBJ1-2 few TRBV2 TGTGCCAGCAGTGTGGACGGGCCCTATGGCTACACCTTC CASSVDGPYGYTF
TRBD1 TRBJ1-1 - TRBV7-2 TGTGCCAGCAGCCCCAGACCCGGGACAGGGGGCACTGAAGCTTTCTTT CASSPRPGTGGTEAFF